This T cell receptor (beta chain) was sequenced during a study of shared clonotypes between healthy human individuals. On the study more broadly: The donor pool was made up of two women and three men aged 18 to 49.

Donors were Caucasian adults residing in Nashville, Tennessee, USA. Germline CDR1 is MNHEY and CDR2 is SMNVEV (reference sequence). The CDR3 contains 14 residues. V shed 10 bases, J shed 2 bases, and the junction held 10 bases outside the gene matches. Template for every sorted-subset replicate PCR totaled approximately 0.2 ug DNA, roughly 30,000 T cell genomes. Profiling relied on immunoSEQ multiplex PCR, and the TCRdb table lists in-frame clones only, not all of them. The sample consists of around 320,000 clones, about nine tenths of them appearing once. The gene calls are TRBV27 and TRBJ2-7, with 8 bases lining up with TRBD2. Sample: memory CD8+ T cells sorted from blood. The sample's subset: CD45RO+ cells pooled with CCR7-negative TemRA cells. This TCR derives from a man younger than 35 in good health. CDR3 bases: TGTGCCACGAGGGGAGCGGGAGAAACCTACGAGCAGTACTTC. This translates into CATRGAGETYEQYF.